The 29 T cell receptor beta chains below all came from one sample that was sequenced in a study of spatial heterogeneity in lung cancer. Findings and caveats of the study: Expanded alpha and beta TCR counts within tumors tracked tumor mutation counts.

Which antigens these TCRs recognize remains unknown. TCRdb redid the calling of the 5' RACE reads with MiXCR, one entry per CDR3 protein. Counted here are 1,500 to 1,800 distinct CDR3 sequences, about 9.4% occurring once; the ten biggest clones make up 25% to 35%. Indicated time point: sample taken at primary tumor resection. Material: lung tumor tissue, obtained at surgery. All receptors derive from a female donor with early-stage non-small cell lung cancer.

The chain combines TRBV7-2 with TRBJ2-1; D is ambiguous. CDR1 is SGHTA and CDR2 is FQGNSA in the germline V gene. The ends were cut back, 0 bases at V and 1 base at J, with 4 bases in the middle. The CDR3 covers 14 residues. CDR3 nucleotide sequence: TGTGCCAGCAGCTTAGCAGGGTCCTACAATGAGCAGTTCTTC. The encoded protein is CASSLAGSYNEQFF.

This clonotype is large. The rearrangement joins TRBV6-5 to TRBJ1-6, with 9 bases lining up with TRBD1. V lost 5 bases, J lost 8 bases, and 10 bases stayed unmatched. The CDR3 extends over 16 amino acids. Germline V lookup: CDR1 MNHEY, CDR2 SVGAGI. The DNA for the CDR3 is TGTGCCAGCAGTCCCACGGGACAGGGAATTTATTCACCCCTCCACTTT. As protein: CASSPTGQGIYSPLHF.

Only a few counts were recorded for this clonotype. The chain carries TRBV10-3 and TRBJ1-5, with 7 bases fitting TRBD1. V was clipped by 5 bases and J by 3 bases; unmatched bases: 4. CDR1 ENHRY and CDR2 SYGVKD come from the germline V gene. This CDR3 is built from 14 residues. The DNA of the CDR3 is TGTGCCATCAGTTACACAGGGGACAATCAGCCCCAGCATTTT. Its protein is CAISYTGDNQPQHF.

The chain uses TRBV20-1 and TRBJ2-2; D remains unclear. V lost 6 bases, J lost 1 base, and 15 bases lay in between. Germline assignment: CDR1 DFQATT and CDR2 SNEGSKA (reference sequence). The CDR3 has 15 amino acids. The chain's CDR3 is CSAPWVQKNTGELFF. The CDR3 region has the DNA TGCAGTGCCCCATGGGTGCAGAAGAACACCGGGGAGCTGTTTTTT.

This clonotype is labeled medium-sized. V gene TRBV20-1 combines with J gene TRBJ2-2, with D possibly matching TRBD2 (6 bases). V shed 3 bases and J shed 1 base, with 9 bases lying between them. The CDR3 is 14 residues long. Germline V gene data show CDR1 as DFQATT and CDR2 as SNEGSKA (reference sequence). This CDR3 reads CSARLGGNTGELFF. The DNA of the CDR3 is TGCAGTGCTAGGCTCGGGGGGAACACCGGGGAGCTGTTTTTT.

This clonotype was seen more than once but under ten times. V usage is TRBV4-3 and J usage is TRBJ2-7; D could derive from TRBD1 or TRBD2 (5 bases each). V was trimmed by 0 bases and J by 2 bases, leaving 8 bases between them. Germline lookup yields CDR1 LGHNA and CDR2 YSLEER. This CDR3 region has 14 residues. CDR3 bases: TGCGCCAGCAGCCAAGAAACGGGACCCTACGAGCAGTACTTC. Translated: CASSQETGPYEQYF.

Only a few counts were recorded for this clonotype. CDR3 nucleotide sequence: TGTGCCAGCAGCCGTGGTACGGGGGTAACAGATACGCAGTATTTT. This codes for CASSRGTGVTDTQYF. This rearrangement joins TRBV11-3 to TRBJ2-3; D perhaps matches TRBD2 (6 bases). V was shortened by 5 bases and J by 3 bases, with 15 bases between the two germline ends. CDR1 SGHNT and CDR2 YENEEA come from the germline V gene. The CDR3 totals 15 residues.

This clonotype is categorized as medium-sized (0.01 to 0.1%). This chain uses TRBV3-2 with TRBJ2-5; the DNA was not compared with TRBD2, the D call given in the table. TRBV3-2 counts as a pseudogene. The CDR3 totals 14 residues. CDR3 DNA sequence: TGTGCCAGCAGCCTGGGACTAGATAAAGAGACCCAGTACTTC. Its protein product is CASSLGLDKETQYF.

The table lists this clonotype with a few counts. The gene calls are TRBV4-2 and TRBJ2-7; D tentatively reads TRBD1 or TRBD2 (6 bases each). Deletions cut 0 bases from V and 2 bases from J, with 11 bases between. Looked up from germline, CDR1 is LGHNA and CDR2 is YNFKEQ. The CDR3 runs to 15 residues. The CDR3 DNA sequence: TGTGCCAGCAGCCAAGAGACCGGGGGCCCCTACGAGCAGTACTTC. Its protein product is CASSQETGGPYEQYF.

The V and J genes are TRBV6-5 and TRBJ2-7; tentative D call: TRBD2 (5 bases). This CDR3 region has 14 residues. CDR1 is MNHEY, CDR2 SVGAGI, per germline. V was clipped by 7 bases and J by 0 bases, with 13 bases between them. The CDR3 sequence: CASNRAGGSYEQYF. CDR3 DNA sequence: TGTGCCAGCAATCGGGCGGGCGGCTCCTACGAGCAGTACTTC.

There are a few counts of this clonotype. The genes are TRBV29-1 and TRBJ2-7, with D perhaps TRBD1 (6 bases). The CDR3 covers 16 residues. Looked up from germline, CDR1 is SQVTM and CDR2 is ANQGSEA. Trimming left V 7 bases short and J 2 bases short, with 24 bases between. Here the CDR3 reads CSATGMGAGIPYEQYF. CDR3 bases: TGCAGCGCCACGGGGATGGGGGCAGGGATCCCCTACGAGCAGTACTTC.

This clonotype is labeled as large. The chain joins TRBV14 to TRBJ1-4; 7 positions match TRBD1. The CDR3 extends over 13 amino acids. The V and J ends lost 1 base and 8 bases, in that order; junction bases with no gene match: 1. In germline, CDR1 is SGHDN, CDR2 FVKESK. This CDR3 reads CASSQGRGEKLFF. CDR3 coding DNA: TGTGCCAGCAGCCAAGGCAGGGGGGAAAAACTGTTTTTT. Full variable domain (missing parts from reference TRBV14 and TRBJ1-4): EAGVTQFPSHSVIEKGQTVTLRCDPISGHDNLYWYRRVMGKEIKFLLHFVKESKQDESGMPNNRFLAERTGGTYSTLKVQPAELEDSGVYFCASSQGRGEKLFFGSGTQLSVL.

The rearrangement uses TRBV10-3 and TRBJ2-1; D gene uncertain. Per germline, CDR1 ENHRY and CDR2 SYGVKD. Trimming stripped 8 bases from V and 0 bases from J, with 14 bases between. The CDR3 runs to 15 residues. CDR3 sequence: CAIGSGWSSYNEQFF. The CDR3 nucleotides read TGTGCCATCGGTTCCGGGTGGAGCTCCTACAATGAGCAGTTCTTC.

In its sample, this clonotype ranks as medium-sized. The genes are TRBV7-9 and TRBJ2-6, with D possibly being TRBD1 (6 bases). The CDR3 extends over 15 amino acids. V dropped 6 bases and J dropped 1 base, with 10 bases sitting between them. Per the germline V gene, CDR1 is SEHNR and CDR2 is FQNEAQ (reference sequence). CDR3 sequence (DNA): TGTGCCAGCAGTTACAGGGAATCTGGGGCCAACGTCCTGACTTTC. As protein: CASSYRESGANVLTF.

This chain uses TRBV7-3 with TRBJ2-4; 8 bases are shared with TRBD2. This CDR3 has 18 residues. V lost 5 bases to trimming and J lost 0 bases; unmatched junction nucleotides: 12. Germline CDR1 SGHTA, CDR2 FQGTGA. The CDR3 DNA reads as TGTGCCAGCAGCCCTTATGCGGGGGGCGGACTAGCCAAAAACATTCAGTACTTC. Protein sequence: CASSPYAGGGLAKNIQYF.

The chain carries TRBV20-1 and TRBJ2-3; 8 bases align to TRBD2. The germline gives CDR1 DFQATT, CDR2 SNEGSKA (reference sequence). This CDR3 is 14 amino acids long. With V trimmed by 6 bases and J by 0 bases, 5 bases remained unmatched. CDR3 loop: CSAPSGSSTDTQYF. The CDR3 bases are TGCAGTGCACCTAGCGGGTCTAGCACAGATACGCAGTATTTT.

By share of the sample, this clonotype is medium-sized. The chain couples TRBV14 to TRBJ2-1; TRBD2 aligns across 8 bases. The V segment lost 4 bases and the J segment 9 bases; nucleotides outside the gene matches: 14. Germline V gene sequence: CDR1 SGHDN, CDR2 FVKESK. The CDR3 loop spans 16 amino acids. This CDR3 is CASSPAHGLAGGEQFF. The CDR3 DNA follows: TGTGCCAGCAGCCCCGCCCACGGACTAGCCGGGGGTGAGCAGTTCTTC.

This clonotype rates as hyperexpanded (1% or more). V gene TRBV20-1 combines with J gene TRBJ2-1, with 7 positions matching TRBD1. V was clipped by 5 bases and J by 10 bases; unmatched bases: 8. The CDR3 length is 12 residues. Germline CDR1 reads DFQATT; CDR2 reads SNEGSKA (reference sequence). CDR3 protein: CSAPTGRGEQFF. CDR3 coding DNA: TGCAGTGCTCCGACAGGGAGAGGCGAGCAGTTCTTC.

This clonotype rates as medium-sized. V gene TRBV6-1 combines with J gene TRBJ2-3; 9 nucleotides match TRBD1. This CDR3 spans 16 amino acids. V trimming: 4 bases; J trimming: 0 bases; junction bases outside the gene matches: 5. Germline CDR1 and CDR2: MNHNS and SASEGT. The CDR3 DNA reads TGTGCCAGCAGTGTGGGGACAGGGCTTAGCACAGATACGCAGTATTTT. Its protein is CASSVGTGLSTDTQYF.

This chain uses TRBV10-3 with TRBJ2-1; 11 bases align to TRBD2. CDR1 ENHRY and CDR2 SYGVKD come from the germline V gene. This CDR3 is built from 17 residues. J gave up 0 bases and V 10 bases, and 11 bases lay outside the gene matches. The CDR3 DNA follows: TGTGCCACCAAGCGGATAGCGGGAGGGAGCTCCTACAATGAGCAGTTCTTC. It is translated as CATKRIAGGSSYNEQFF.

This clonotype is medium-sized (0.01 to 0.1%). The rearrangement joins TRBV19 to TRBJ2-3, with 14 bases matching TRBD2. Per germline, CDR1 LNHDA and CDR2 SQIVND (reference sequence). V lost 4 bases to trimming and J lost 1 base; unmatched junction nucleotides: 7. CDR3 length: 18 residues. This chain's CDR3 is CASSTTSGGAGGTDTQYF. For the CDR3, the DNA is TGTGCCAGTAGTACGACTAGCGGGGGGGCCGGTGGCACAGATACGCAGTATTTT.

This clonotype appeared many times. The V and J genes are TRBV20-1 and TRBJ2-7; 10 bases match TRBD2. V dropped 5 bases and J dropped 4; count of bases not matched to a gene: 5. The length of the CDR3 is 13 residues. Germline V gene lookup returns CDR1 DFQATT and CDR2 SNEGSKA (reference sequence). The CDR3 region has the DNA TGCAGTGCTCCTAGCGGGGGTCATTACGAGCAGTACTTC. It codes for CSAPSGGHYEQYF.

This clonotype counts as large. The chain is built from TRBV5-4 and TRBJ2-1; 8 nucleotides line up with TRBD2. The CDR3 runs 16 residues. In germline, CDR1 is SGHNT, CDR2 YYREEE (reference sequence). Trimming at V came to 2 bases and at J to 2 bases, leaving 6 bases not matched to a gene. CDR3 loop: CASSFLAGKPYNEQFF. CDR3 DNA: TGTGCCAGCAGCTTCTTAGCGGGAAAGCCCTACAATGAGCAGTTCTTC.

The chain employs TRBV11-1 and TRBJ2-4; D ambiguous. Trimming took off 2 bases at V and 5 bases at J, with 7 bases between the two ends. The CDR3 contains 13 residues. CDR1 and CDR2 from the germline V gene are SGHAT and FQDESV (reference sequence). CDR3 protein: CASSLTRENIQYF. DNA for the CDR3: TGTGCCAGCAGCTTAACAAGAGAAAACATTCAGTACTTC.

By share of the sample, this clonotype is medium-sized. The V call is TRBV7-3, the J call TRBJ2-3; no firm D call. The germline gives CDR1 SGHTA, CDR2 FQGTGA. This CDR3 is built from 13 residues. V was trimmed by 5 bases and J by 2 bases, leaving 8 bases between them. The CDR3 DNA follows: TGTGCCAGCAGCCTCCAGCCCACAGATACGCAGTATTTT. Translating it yields CASSLQPTDTQYF. Looking up the rest from reference TRBV7-3 and TRBJ2-3 gives the full variable domain: GAGVSQTPSNKVTEKGKYVELRCDPISGHTALYWYRQSLGQGPEFLIYFQGTGAADDSGLPNDRFFAVRPEGSVSTLKIQRTERGDSAVYLCASSLQPTDTQYFGPGTRLTVL.

The V call is TRBV7-2, the J call TRBJ2-2; 9 bases are a match to TRBD2. Germline V gives CDR1 SGHTA, CDR2 FQGNSA. Germline trimming cut 1 base from V and 5 bases from J; bases unmatched to any gene: 8. There are 17 residues in the CDR3. The CDR3 is CASSLEPPGLATGELFF. DNA for the CDR3: TGTGCCAGCAGCTTAGAGCCTCCGGGACTAGCAACCGGGGAGCTGTTTTTT.

By share of the sample, this clonotype is large (0.1 to 1%). The J gene is TRBJ2-5, the V gene TRBV20-1, with 8 positions matching TRBD2. The germline CDR1 and CDR2 sequences are DFQATT and SNEGSKA (reference sequence). Losses at the gene ends were 6 bases for V and 3 bases for J; bases not matched to a gene: 3. The length of the CDR3 is 12 residues. The CDR3 region has the DNA TGCAGTGCAGATAGCGGGAAAGAGACCCAGTACTTC. As protein: CSADSGKETQYF.

Concerning this clonotype itself: This may be a read error, as it is one base from a much larger clone. The chain employs TRBV5-1 and TRBJ1-1; D unclear. Looked up from germline, CDR1 is SGHRS and CDR2 is YFSETQ. V dropped 2 bases and J dropped 4 bases, with 15 bases sitting between them. The CDR3 spans 15 residues. The CDR3 sequence: CASSFGSPPITEAFF. The CDR3 nucleotides read TGCGCCAGCAGCTTCGGCTCGCCTCCGATCACTGAAGCTTTCTTT.

This chain uses TRBV9 with TRBJ2-7, with TRBD2 identical over 13 bases. Germline V lookup: CDR1 SGDLS, CDR2 YYNGEE. The V segment lost 0 bases and the J segment 2 bases; nucleotides outside the gene matches: 2. The CDR3 loop spans 16 amino acids. CDR3 nucleotide sequence: TGTGCCAGCAGCGTAGGGACTAGCGGGAGTACCTACGAGCAGTACTTC. As protein: CASSVGTSGSTYEQYF.